Listed below are T cell receptor beta chains from one sample, sequenced in a study of cytomegalovirus exposure and HLA in healthy donors. Produced via immunoSEQ multiplex PCR; TCRdb's table is partial and in-frame only. The table lists under 150,000 clones, 65% to 80% of them singletons, with around 1.9% in the top ten. The material sequenced was PBMCs. These receptor sequences come from a woman aged 35 to 49 in good health and CMV-seronegative. CDR3s include the opening cysteine and the closing phenylalanine or tryptophan. D genes are given only for firm matches. Not every row has a clone size; where given, it reads once, few, many or a size class.

TRBV19	few	.	TRBJ2-7	13	TGTGCCAGTAGTATCCAGGGCTCCTACGAGCAGTACTTC	CASSIQGSYEQYF
TRBV5-4	.	.	TRBJ2-7	15	TGTGCCAGCAGCTTGCATCCGACTGACTACTACGAGCAGTACTTC	CASSLHPTDYYEQYF
TRBV6-4	many	.	TRBJ2-2	15	TGTGCCAGCAGTGACTCTCAACAGGGCGCCGGGGAGCTGTTTTTT	CASSDSQQGAGELFF
TRBV11-2	.	.	TRBJ2-3	15	TGTGCCAGCAGCTTATTAGCGAACCCCACAGATACGCAGTATTTT	CASSLLANPTDTQYF
TRBV7-9	.	.	TRBJ1-1	14	TGTGCCAGCAGCCTGGGACATCGCGGCACTGAAGCTTTCTTT	CASSLGHRGTEAFF
TRBV30	.	TRBD1	TRBJ2-7	13	TGTGCCTGGAGTGCGGGACAGACCTACGAGCAGTACTTC	CAWSAGQTYEQYF
TRBV6-1	few	.	TRBJ1-1	13	TGTGCCAGCAGTGAAGGGACAGACACTGAAGCTTTCTTT	CASSEGTDTEAFF
TRBV27	.	TRBD1	TRBJ1-2	13	TGTGCCAGCAGTGCCCGACAGGGCGATGGCTACACCTTC	CASSARQGDGYTF
TRBV7-9	.	.	TRBJ1-1	15	TGTGCCAGCAGCTCACTCGGGGGGATATACACTGAAGCTTTCTTT	CASSSLGGIYTEAFF
TRBV2	.	.	TRBJ2-2	15	TGTGCCAGCAGTGAAGGGGGCGCTCACACCGGGGAGCTGTTTTTT	CASSEGGAHTGELFF
TRBV9	.	TRBD2	TRBJ2-3	15	TGTGCCAGCAGCGTAGCGGGCGGGAGGGGAGATACGCAGTATTTT	CASSVAGGRGDTQYF
TRBV6-5	.	TRBD1	TRBJ1-2	15	TGTGCCAGCAGTTTCGCCGCGACAGGGAGGTATGGCTACACCTTC	CASSFAATGRYGYTF